This TCR beta chain was found in a study of blood T cells in healthy people across ages. With respect to this clonotype: The antigen remains unidentified. This may arise from a read error, as a much more abundant clone is one base away.

Study conclusions and caveats: Per-million-T-cell TCR beta diversity fell roughly linearly with age.

The authors ran a second PCR of 7 to 11 cycles using a sample-barcoded 5' primer and a J-beta primer mix. Researchers report that a template-switch adaptor with 12 random nucleotides tagged each cDNA molecule. TCRdb reprocessed the 5' RACE reads via MiXCR and lists one record per CDR3 protein. The sample shows 1.5 million to 2 million distinct CDR3 sequences, roughly 30% of them seen only once. V was pared by 11 bases and J by 5 bases, with 9 bases of the junction left unmatched. CDR1 and CDR2 (germline): ENHRY, SYGVKD. The CDR3 runs 13 residues. The sequence was collected from a woman aged 25-40 years in good health. The chain links TRBV10-3 to TRBJ2-3; 8 positions agree with TRBD2. Sequenced sample: blood. Here the CDR3 DNA reads TGTGCCGTCACGGGGGGGCATATAGATACGCAGTATTTT. This gives the protein CAVTGGHIDTQYF.